The 20 T cell receptor beta chains listed next were all sequenced from one sample in a study of identical twins. A single record per CDR3 protein comes from TCRdb applying MiXCR to the 5' RACE reads. The table shows 350,000 to 450,000 distinct CDR3 sequences, with roughly 18% occurring only once. The sequenced sample consisted of naive T cells sorted from blood. The receptors were gathered from a man aged 45-65 years in good health.

This clonotype was seen more than once but under ten times. The J gene is TRBJ2-7, the V gene TRBV12-3 or TRBV12-4; D remains unclear. The CDR3 runs 13 residues. Trimming removed 5 bases at V and 2 bases at J, with 10 bases between. The CDR3 bases are TGTGCCAGCAGTCCAACGTTAGCCTACGAGCAGTACTTC. Its protein product is CASSPTLAYEQYF.

The chain combines TRBV25-1 with TRBJ1-1; the D is unclear. V was cut by 4 bases and J by 11 bases, with 11 bases left in between. This CDR3 has 11 residues. CDR1 and CDR2 from the germline V gene are MGHDK and SYGVNS. The CDR3 here is CASSGVGTAFF. The CDR3 coding sequence is TGTGCCAGCAGTGGAGTCGGAACGGCTTTCTTT.

V gene TRBV12-3 or TRBV12-4 combines with J gene TRBJ1-6; D unresolved. Trimming stripped 6 bases from V and 11 bases from J, with 20 bases between. This CDR3 is built from 15 residues. CDR3 sequence reads: CASRDSLAARTPLHF. Here the CDR3 DNA reads TGTGCCAGCAGAGACTCTCTGGCCGCGCGGACACCCCTCCACTTT.

This clonotype has only one observation. The CDR3 protein is CASSLASGTGYTQYF. CDR3 nucleotides: TGTGCCAGCAGCTTAGCTAGCGGTACCGGGTATACGCAGTATTTT. V gene TRBV7-8 combines with J gene TRBJ2-3; weak D call: TRBD2 (6 bases). V gave up 0 bases and J gave up 7 bases, with 14 bases separating them. Per the germline V gene, CDR1 is SGHVS and CDR2 is FQNEAQ. The CDR3 length is 15 residues.

The J gene is TRBJ1-5, the V gene TRBV20-1, with D possibly being TRBD1 (5 bases). The germline CDR1 and CDR2 sequences are DFQATT and SNEGSKA (reference sequence). CDR3 length: 14 amino acids. The V gene lost 4 bases and the J gene lost 6 bases, with 16 bases spanning the gap. The CDR3, as DNA: TGCAGTGCTATGAGCGGGGCACCGGGTCAGCCCCAGCATTTT. Its translation: CSAMSGAPGQPQHF.

The V and J genes are TRBV7-8 and TRBJ1-4; no clear D gene. The CDR3 contains 15 residues. Trimming left V 5 bases short and J 7 bases short, with 17 bases between. Germline V gene sequence: CDR1 SGHVS, CDR2 FQNEAQ. CDR3 DNA sequence: TGTGCCAGCAGCCCCTCACGATACGCGATTGAAAAACTGTTTTTT. It codes for CASSPSRYAIEKLFF.

The sample holds a few counts of this clonotype. The chain is built from TRBV4-2 and TRBJ2-7; TRBD1 might be the D (6 bases). V shed 2 bases and J shed 3 bases, with 20 bases lying between them. Germline CDR1 reads LGHNA; CDR2 reads YNFKEQ. The CDR3 is made up of 17 amino acids. Written as DNA, the CDR3 is TGTGCCAGCAGCCAACAAGACAGGAGCCGACACTACTACGAGCAGTACTTC. This translates into CASSQQDRSRHYYEQYF.

Many counts were recorded for this clonotype. V and J are TRBV27 and TRBJ2-1, with D possibly matching TRBD2 (5 bases). Trimming stripped 5 bases from V and 6 bases from J, with 14 bases between. CDR1 is MNHEY, CDR2 SMNVEV, per germline (reference sequence). The CDR3 sequence is 14 residues long. The CDR3 loop reads CASSPLGRRNEQFF. Here the CDR3 DNA reads TGTGCCAGCAGTCCACTAGGACGTCGCAATGAGCAGTTCTTC.

This clonotype has ten or more counts. This sequence joins TRBV9 and TRBJ2-3; TRBD2 matches at 7 bases. The CDR3 sequence is 15 residues long. Germline trimming cut 2 bases from V and 3 bases from J; bases unmatched to any gene: 6. Germline V gene sequence: CDR1 SGDLS, CDR2 YYNGEE. CDR3 in amino acids: CASSVQGGWTDTQYF. The CDR3 DNA sequence: TGTGCCAGCAGCGTGCAGGGAGGGTGGACAGATACGCAGTATTTT. Filled out from reference TRBV9 and TRBJ2-3, the complete variable domain reads DSGVTQTPKHLITATGQRVTLRCSPRSGDLSVYWYQQSLDQGLQFLIQYYNGEERAKGNILERFSAQQFPDLHSELNLSSLELGDSALYFCASSVQGGWTDTQYFGPGTRLTVL.

This clonotype was recorded at least ten times. The germline gene is not matched at one end of the junction; a read error may be the cause. The chain has TRBV29-1 and TRBJ2-7, with 8 positions matching TRBD2. Per the germline V gene, CDR1 is SQVTM and CDR2 is ANQGSEA. The CDR3 sequence is 12 residues long. The CDR3 DNA reads as TGCAGTGTTGACGGGAGGGCCAACGAGCAGTACTTC. It codes for CSVDGRANEQYF.

This clonotype was seen a handful of times. This chain uses TRBV7-9 with TRBJ1-3; 9 nucleotides match TRBD1. This CDR3 comprises 15 residues. The germline CDR1 and CDR2 sequences are SEHNR and FQNEAQ (reference sequence). Unmatched junction bases numbered 4, after V lost 5 bases and J lost 2 bases. The CDR3 DNA sequence: TGTGCCAGCAGCCCAAGGACAGGGGCTGGAAACACCATATATTTT. Its protein is CASSPRTGAGNTIYF.

This rearrangement joins TRBV20-1 to TRBJ2-7; 10 bases match TRBD2. The V and J ends lost 6 bases and 3 bases, in that order; junction bases with no gene match: 5. CDR1 and CDR2 from the germline V gene are DFQATT and SNEGSKA (reference sequence). The CDR3 has 13 residues. This CDR3 is CSAFRTSGYEQYF. The CDR3 region has the DNA TGCAGTGCATTCCGGACTAGCGGCTACGAGCAGTACTTC.

This clonotype has ten or more counts. Here the CDR3 reads CASSPRQFQDEKLFF. The DNA for the CDR3 is TGTGCCAGCAGTCCTCGACAGTTTCAAGATGAAAAACTGTTTTTT. The rearrangement uses TRBV12-3 or TRBV12-4 and TRBJ1-4; tentative D call: TRBD1 (5 bases). The CDR3 length is 15 residues. V was shortened by 5 bases and J by 6 bases, with 16 bases between the two germline ends.

The table lists this clonotype with many counts. V is TRBV4-3 and J is TRBJ1-1; the D gene is possibly TRBD1 (5 bases). CDR3 length: 16 residues. The V gene lost 0 bases and the J gene lost 3 bases, with 14 bases spanning the gap. Germline V CDR1 and CDR2: LGHNA, YSLEER. The CDR3: CASSQDLGQGDTEAFF. The CDR3 coding sequence is TGCGCCAGCAGCCAAGATTTAGGGCAGGGAGACACTGAAGCTTTCTTT.

The rearrangement uses TRBV20-1 and TRBJ2-7; possibly TRBD2 for D (6 bases). CDR1 and CDR2 (germline): DFQATT, SNEGSKA (reference sequence). Trimming cost V 2 bases and J 9 bases, with 17 bases left between them. CDR3 length: 13 residues. The CDR3: CSARPRDSRVQYF. CDR3 bases: TGCAGTGCTAGACCAAGGGACTCTCGGGTGCAGTACTTC.

A note on this clonotype: Compared with germline, one end of the junction differs, possibly owing to a read error. This chain uses TRBV12-3 or TRBV12-4 with TRBJ2-7, with unresolved D. CDR3 size: 15 residues. This CDR3 reads CARSPLGRSPYEQYF. In DNA, the CDR3 is TGTGCCCGCAGTCCCCTAGGGCGGTCCCCCTACGAGCAGTACTTC.

This clonotype was detected ten times or more. This chain uses TRBV12-3 or TRBV12-4 with TRBJ2-5; D is possibly TRBD1 or TRBD2 (5 bases each). This CDR3 contains 16 residues. V was clipped by 7 bases and J by 6 bases, with 24 bases between them. The CDR3 is CASTPRWYGGRKTQYF. DNA of the CDR3: TGTGCCAGCACCCCTAGGTGGTATGGGGGTCGGAAGACCCAGTACTTC.

The sample holds many counts of this clonotype. The V and J genes are TRBV12-3 or TRBV12-4 and TRBJ2-3, with D perhaps assigned TRBD1 or TRBD2 (7 bases each). The CDR3 totals 14 residues. The V gene lost 2 bases and the J gene lost 9 bases, with 15 bases spanning the gap. The CDR3 sequence: CASSLRQGGRTQYF. DNA of the CDR3: TGTGCCAGCAGTTTACGGCAGGGGGGGAGGACGCAGTATTTT.

This clonotype was counted only a few times. The chain carries TRBV6-5 and TRBJ2-7, with TRBD1 as a possible D gene (6 bases). Trimming left V 2 bases short and J 0 bases short, with 14 bases between. Germline CDR1 MNHEY, CDR2 SVGAGI. The CDR3 is made up of 16 amino acids. The CDR3 DNA follows: TGTGCCAGCAGTTACACAGGGATTGTAAACTCCTACGAGCAGTACTTC. The encoded protein is CASSYTGIVNSYEQYF.

This clonotype was seen many times. This rearrangement joins TRBV29-1 to TRBJ2-3, with 14 bases identical to TRBD2. CDR1 and CDR2 (germline): SQVTM, ANQGSEA. CDR3 size: 17 residues. V shed 4 bases and J 3 bases; nucleotides not matched to a gene: 9. CDR3 region: CSVGQGLAGVATDTQYF. The CDR3, as DNA: TGCAGCGTTGGCCAGGGACTAGCGGGAGTCGCGACAGATACGCAGTATTTT.